The clone carrying this T cell receptor beta chain was detected only once. The data are from a study of T cells in tumors after PD-1 blockade. Clones were sequenced by immunoSEQ multiplex PCR, and TCRdb holds only the in-frame ones, with some missing. The sample has about 47,000 clones, 79% seen once. Between the trimmed V and J ends, which lost 7 bases and 0 bases, there was a span of 10 bases. This CDR3 spans 14 amino acids. Germline V gives CDR1 SNHLY, CDR2 FYNNEI. The clonotype comes from a human donor with basal cell carcinoma. Sequenced material: PBMCs, taken before anti-PD-1 treatment. V usage is TRBV2 and J usage is TRBJ1-3, with unresolved D. CDR3 protein: CASIFSRSGNTIYF. The DNA of the CDR3 is TGTGCCAGCATTTTCTCCCGCTCTGGAAACACCATATATTTT.